These T cell receptor beta chains were read from a single sample in a study of blood T cell repertoires in COVID-19. Some clones are missing from TCRdb's copy, which holds only in-frame ones; the method was immunoSEQ multiplex PCR. This table has roughly 130,000 clones, just under 85% appearing once. Sequencing used PBMCs or T cells enriched from blood (not recorded which). The receptors shown here come from a man in his fifties or sixties who had recovered from COVID-19. Both conserved end residues are part of each CDR3. The D gene is left open where the match is weak. The size entry is marked missing in some rows and otherwise reads once, few, many or a size class.

d_gene: NA
abundance: NA
j_gene: TRBJ2-2
v_gene: TRBV5-8
CDR3aa: CASSWLASGELFF
CDR3nt: TGTGCCAGCAGCTGGCTAGCATCCGGGGAGCTGTTTTTT

d_gene: TRBD1
abundance: NA
j_gene: TRBJ1-1
v_gene: TRBV7-3
CDR3aa: CASSLTGGAGTEAFF
CDR3nt: TGTGCCAGCAGCTTAACAGGGGGCGCGGGGACTGAAGCTTTCTTT

d_gene: NA
abundance: NA
j_gene: TRBJ1-2
v_gene: TRBV7-2
CDR3aa: CASSQGGLANYGYTF
CDR3nt: TGTGCCAGCAGCCAGGGTGGGTTAGCTAACTATGGCTACACCTTC

d_gene: NA
abundance: NA
j_gene: TRBJ2-2
v_gene: TRBV5-1
CDR3aa: CASSWRDSHPNTGELFF
CDR3nt: TGCGCCAGCAGCTGGAGAGACAGCCACCCGAACACCGGGGAGCTGTTTTTT

d_gene: NA
abundance: NA
j_gene: TRBJ1-1
v_gene: TRBV5-6
CDR3aa: CASSLTGTNTEAFF
CDR3nt: TGTGCCAGCAGCTTGACAGGGACCAACACTGAAGCTTTCTTT

d_gene: TRBD1
abundance: NA
j_gene: TRBJ1-1
v_gene: TRBV19
CDR3aa: CASSIGQVNTEAFF
CDR3nt: TGTGCCAGTAGTATCGGACAGGTGAACACTGAAGCTTTCTTT

d_gene: TRBD1
abundance: NA
j_gene: TRBJ1-4
v_gene: TRBV11-2
CDR3aa: CASSLERVRGRLAPNEKLFF
CDR3nt: TGTGCCAGCAGCTTAGAGAGGGTCAGGGGGAGACTTGCGCCTAATGAAAAACTGTTTTTT

d_gene: TRBD2
abundance: NA
j_gene: TRBJ2-1
v_gene: TRBV24-1
CDR3aa: CATSDPSGASSSYNEQFF
CDR3nt: TGTGCCACCAGTGACCCTAGCGGGGCCTCGAGCTCCTACAATGAGCAGTTCTTC

d_gene: NA
abundance: NA
j_gene: TRBJ2-2
v_gene: TRBV7-6
CDR3aa: CASSSGTTNTGELFF
CDR3nt: TGTGCCAGCAGCTCCGGGACAACGAACACCGGGGAGCTGTTTTTT

d_gene: NA
abundance: few
j_gene: TRBJ1-6
v_gene: TRBV6-1
CDR3aa: CASSEVRGSPLHF
CDR3nt: TGTGCCAGCAGTGAAGTGAGGGGGTCACCCCTCCACTTT

d_gene: NA
abundance: few
j_gene: TRBJ1-2
v_gene: TRBV27
CDR3aa: CASSLGGTYGYTF
CDR3nt: TGTGCCAGCAGTTTGGGGGGGACCTATGGCTACACCTTC

d_gene: NA
abundance: NA
j_gene: TRBJ1-5
v_gene: TRBV3-1/TRBV3-2
CDR3aa: CASSPGFVRPQHF
CDR3nt: TGTGCCAGCAGCCCAGGGTTCGTGAGGCCCCAGCATTTT

d_gene: NA
abundance: once
j_gene: TRBJ1-2
v_gene: TRBV28
CDR3aa: CASRWGGGYGYTF
CDR3nt: TGTGCCAGCAGGTGGGGGGGAGGCTATGGCTACACCTTC

d_gene: TRBD1
abundance: NA
j_gene: TRBJ2-7
v_gene: TRBV18
CDR3aa: CASSPKTGKSYEQYF
CDR3nt: TGTGCCAGCTCACCAAAGACAGGGAAGTCCTACGAGCAGTACTTC

d_gene: TRBD1
abundance: NA
j_gene: TRBJ1-1
v_gene: TRBV7-3
CDR3aa: CASQQGPNTEAFF
CDR3nt: TGTGCCAGCCAACAGGGGCCGAACACTGAAGCTTTCTTT

d_gene: NA
abundance: NA
j_gene: TRBJ2-1
v_gene: TRBV11-2
CDR3aa: CASSLWGPNNEQFF
CDR3nt: TGTGCCAGCAGCTTGTGGGGGCCTAACAATGAGCAGTTCTTC

d_gene: TRBD2
abundance: NA
j_gene: TRBJ2-1
v_gene: TRBV15
CDR3aa: CATSRDPMTSGIYNEQFF
CDR3nt: TGTGCCACCAGCAGAGATCCGATGACTAGCGGCATTTACAATGAGCAGTTCTTC

d_gene: TRBD1
abundance: NA
j_gene: TRBJ1-2
v_gene: TRBV6-2/TRBV6-3
CDR3aa: CASSYSEGAVGGYTF
CDR3nt: TGTGCCAGCAGTTACTCGGAGGGGGCAGTTGGTGGCTACACCTTC

d_gene: TRBD1
abundance: NA
j_gene: TRBJ1-2
v_gene: TRBV5-8
CDR3aa: CASTAGTGLNYGYTF
CDR3nt: TGTGCCAGCACCGCCGGGACAGGGCTTAACTATGGCTACACCTTC